The T cell receptor (beta chain) described here comes from a study of T cell repertoires in cytomegalovirus infection. As for the study in general: CMV epitopes used comprised recently identified HLA-C-restricted ones and well-studied HLA-B-restricted ones. Public TCR beta signature analysis indicated the presence of both CMV infection and matching HLA type.

CDR1 is PRHDT, CDR2 FYEKMQ, per germline (reference sequence). V lost 1 base to trimming and J lost 5 bases, with 8 bases between them. The CDR3 covers 13 residues. Notes on the study in general: CMV carriers having the relevant HLA were flagged by cumulative public TCR beta family frequency. What dominated the ex vivo response were HLA-C-restricted CMV-specific TCR beta clonotypes.

Note on this clonotype: No antigen is known for it.

MiXCR was run by TCRdb on the reads, yielding one entry per CDR3 protein. The sample shows about 130,000 distinct CDR3 sequences, more than 25% of them seen only once. This chain uses TRBV13 with TRBJ2-5; D uncertain. This TCR was sampled from a human donor in good health (CMV status not recorded). Some clones in this sample may be carry-over from other donors' samples. Source: CD8+ T cells from cultured PBMCs, taken from culture after CMV antigen stimulation. The CDR3 DNA sequence: TGTGCCAGCAGCTTAGAAGCAACGGAGACCCAGTACTTC. Translating gives CASSLEATETQYF.